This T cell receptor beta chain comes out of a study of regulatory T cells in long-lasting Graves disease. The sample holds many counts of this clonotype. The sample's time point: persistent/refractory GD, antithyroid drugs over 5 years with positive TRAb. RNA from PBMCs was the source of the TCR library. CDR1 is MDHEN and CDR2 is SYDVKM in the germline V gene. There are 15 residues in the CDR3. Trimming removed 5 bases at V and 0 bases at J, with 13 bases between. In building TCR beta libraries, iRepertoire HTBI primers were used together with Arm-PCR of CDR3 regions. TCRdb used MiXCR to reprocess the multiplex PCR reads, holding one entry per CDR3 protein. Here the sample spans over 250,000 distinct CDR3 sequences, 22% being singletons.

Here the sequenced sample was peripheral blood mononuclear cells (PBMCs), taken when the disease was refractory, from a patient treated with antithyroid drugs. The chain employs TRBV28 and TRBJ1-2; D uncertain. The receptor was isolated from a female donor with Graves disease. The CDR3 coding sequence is TGTGCCAGCAGTGTGGGAATTGGCGCTAACTATGGCTACACCTTC. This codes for CASSVGIGANYGYTF.